Here is one TCR beta chain with its context. The data were obtained in a study of monozygotic twins with cystic fibrosis. The CDR3 is made up of 16 amino acids. The V gene's germline CDR1 is LNHDA and CDR2 SQIVND (reference sequence). V dropped 8 bases and J dropped 5; count of bases not matched to a gene: 14. The data were produced by immunoSEQ multiplex PCR, yet TCRdb's version contains in-frame clones alone and is incomplete. The data contain around 8,800 clones, about 91% of them singletons. This TCR came from a boy aged 2-9 years with cystic fibrosis. Sequencing input: blood. The genes are TRBV19 and TRBJ1-5; 8 bases line up with TRBD1. DNA of the CDR3: TGTGCCAGTCAAAGGGACAGGTATTTTCCGTATCAGCCCCAGCATTTT. It codes for CASQRDRYFPYQPQHF.